This TCR beta chain was obtained from a study of blood T cell repertoires in COVID-19. Study details: Nucleic acid was either cDNA or gDNA, and it came from T cells, B-cell-depleted T cells, or PBMCs.

Looked up from germline, CDR1 is SGDLS and CDR2 is YYNGEE. The CDR3 totals 17 residues. With V trimmed by 3 bases and J by 5 bases, 14 bases remained unmatched. Profiling relied on immunoSEQ multiplex PCR, and the TCRdb table lists in-frame clones only, not all of them. The repertoire has 95,000 to 120,000 clones, roughly 88% of them found once; the top ten carry roughly 8.1%. V and J are TRBV9 and TRBJ2-5; 9 positions agree with TRBD1. Sequencing was carried out using peripheral blood. This receptor was obtained from a woman aged 70-85 years who had recovered from COVID-19. The DNA for the CDR3 is TGTGCCAGCAGCGAACACCCCCGGGCACAGGGGGCGGAGACCCAGTACTTC. It is translated as CASSEHPRAQGAETQYF.